Below are 29 T cell receptor beta chains sequenced from a single sample in a study of CD8+CD57+ T cells in acquired aplastic anemia. Genomic DNA, serving as template, underwent TCR beta VDJ and CDR3 profiling. TCRdb re-called the reads through MiXCR, storing one row per CDR3 protein. In the table there are 190,000 or so distinct CDR3 sequences, under 50% of which are singletons. The authors sequenced patients whose flow cytometry had shown CD8+CD57+ cell expansion. The source material was sorted CD4+, CD8+, or CD8+CD57+ T cells (not recorded which) from PBMCs. These receptors were taken from a human donor with aplastic anemia.

The genes are TRBV20-1 and TRBJ2-7; D is undetermined. Germline V gene lookup returns CDR1 DFQATT and CDR2 SNEGSKA (reference sequence). The V gene lost 0 bases and the J gene lost 0 bases, with 6 bases spanning the gap. The CDR3 is 13 amino acids. The CDR3 protein is CSARDLGSYEQYF. CDR3 nucleotide sequence: TGCAGTGCTAGAGATCTGGGCTCCTACGAGCAGTACTTC.

As regards this clonotype: It may be a read error: a sequence one base away is much more abundant. This chain links TRBV5-6 with TRBJ2-7; tentatively, D is TRBD2 (5 bases). The CDR3 runs 16 residues. Trimming shortened V by 3 bases and J by 0 bases, and 16 bases separated the two germline ends. Germline V gene lookup returns CDR1 SGHDT and CDR2 YYEEEE. DNA of the CDR3: TGTGCCAGCAGCTCTGCGGAGGCGAGGAGCTCCTACGAGCAGTACTTC. Its translation: CASSSAEARSSYEQYF. The entire variable domain, with the rest obtained from reference TRBV5-6 and TRBJ2-7, is as follows: DAGVTQSPTHLIKTRGQQVTLRCSPKSGHDTVSWYQQALGQGPQFIFQYYEEEERQRGNFPDRFSGHQFPNYSSELNVNALLLGDSALYLCASSSAEARSSYEQYFGPGTRLTVT.

The V and J genes are TRBV11-1 and TRBJ1-2, with TRBD1 matching over 10 bases. Per germline, CDR1 SGHAT and CDR2 FQDESV (reference sequence). There are 16 residues in the CDR3. V lost 8 bases and J lost 7; bases outside the gene matches: 16. The CDR3 sequence: CASRKGTGVPLGGYTF. For the CDR3, the DNA is TGTGCCAGCCGCAAGGGGACAGGGGTTCCTCTTGGTGGCTACACCTTC.

This clonotype was observed at least ten times. The gene calls are TRBV27 and TRBJ2-7; 10 bases agree with TRBD1. The CDR3 is 15 amino acids. CDR1 and CDR2 from the germline V gene are MNHEY and SMNVEV (reference sequence). The junction had 7 bases not matched to a gene; V was cut back by 5 bases and J by 3 bases. CDR3: CASSPRDRGVYEQYF. The DNA of the CDR3 is TGTGCCAGCAGTCCCCGGGACAGGGGTGTCTACGAGCAGTACTTC.

For this clonotype: This may stem from a read error, because a much larger clone lies one nucleotide away. This chain uses TRBV6-5 with TRBJ1-2; D is perhaps TRBD1 (5 bases). The CDR3 contains 14 residues. The germline CDR1 and CDR2 sequences are MNHEY and SVGAGI. CDR3 in amino acids: CASSYVGRNYSYTF. The DNA for the CDR3 is TGTGCCAGCAGTTACGTGGGGCGTAACTATAGCTACACCTTC.

The rearrangement uses TRBV11-1 and TRBJ2-1, with D maybe TRBD1 (7 bases). The CDR3 totals 17 residues. Germline loops: CDR1 SGHAT, CDR2 FQDESV (reference sequence). Trimming took 0 bases from V and 6 from J, leaving 18 bases between them. The CDR3 spells CASSLAGQGGRSNEQFF. The DNA for the CDR3 is TGTGCCAGCAGCTTAGCGGGGCAGGGGGGAAGGTCCAATGAGCAGTTCTTC. The full variable domain, in which reference TRBV11-1 and TRBJ2-1 provide the parts outside the CDR3, is EAEVAQSPRYKITEKSQAVAFWCDPISGHATLYWYRQILGQGPELLVQFQDESVVDDSQLPKDRFSAERLKGVDSTLKIQPAELGDSAMYLCASSLAGQGGRSNEQFFGPGTRLTVL.

The rearrangement joins TRBV5-4 to TRBJ2-7; D is perhaps TRBD2 (5 bases). The germline V gene encodes CDR1 SGHNT and CDR2 YYREEE (reference sequence). Trimming removed 2 bases at V and 7 bases at J, with 13 bases between. This CDR3 region has 13 residues. For the CDR3, the DNA is TGTGCCAGCAGCTTAACCAATTCGGGGGAGCAGTACTTC. It encodes CASSLTNSGEQYF.

This clonotype was observed at least ten times. The gene calls are TRBV7-2 and TRBJ2-3; no clear D gene. This CDR3 comprises 14 residues. Germline V lookup: CDR1 SGHTA, CDR2 FQGNSA. V gave up 5 bases and J gave up 2 bases, with 11 bases separating them. The CDR3: CASSPQRLTDTQYF. The CDR3 coding sequence is TGTGCCAGCAGCCCGCAGCGACTCACAGATACGCAGTATTTT.

The rearrangement uses TRBV20-1 and TRBJ2-5; 8 bases line up with TRBD2. CDR1 and CDR2 from the germline V gene are DFQATT and SNEGSKA (reference sequence). This CDR3 is 16 amino acids long. Trimming at V came to 5 bases and at J to 0 bases, leaving 11 bases not matched to a gene. The CDR3, as DNA: TGCAGTGCTTCTCCCGGGAGGGGTCTGTACCAAGAGACCCAGTACTTC. Its protein product is CSASPGRGLYQETQYF.

This chain connects TRBV20-1 to TRBJ2-5; no definite D call. This CDR3 is 12 amino acids long. Germline-derived CDR1 and CDR2 are DFQATT and SNEGSKA (reference sequence). Between the trimmed V and J ends, which lost 6 bases and 2 bases, there was a span of 10 bases. For the CDR3, the DNA is TGCAGTGCCTTTTCGGGTCAAGAGACCCAGTACTTC. Amino acids: CSAFSGQETQYF.

The J gene is TRBJ1-5, the V gene TRBV27, with 7 positions matching TRBD1. The CDR3 consists of 14 residues. Germline V CDR1 and CDR2: MNHEY, SMNVEV (reference sequence). J was trimmed by 6 bases and V by 5 bases; bases with no gene match: 7. CDR3 amino acids: CASSLARGLQPQHF. The CDR3 bases are TGTGCCAGCAGTCTTGCAAGGGGGCTTCAGCCCCAGCATTTT.

The CDR3 nucleotides are TGTGCCAGCAGTGAAGCGCAAAGGGACAGGGAATCTTCACCCCTCCACTTT. Translated: CASSEAQRDRESSPLHF. V usage is TRBV2 and J usage is TRBJ1-6, with 9 nucleotides matching TRBD1. Germline V gives CDR1 SNHLY, CDR2 FYNNEI. The CDR3 has 17 amino acids. The J segment lost 9 bases and the V segment lost 0 bases, leaving 9 bases of the junction unmatched.

This clonotype was seen many times. The genes are TRBV4-3 and TRBJ1-1; D is unresolved. The CDR3 sequence is 15 residues long. Germline lookup yields CDR1 LGHNA and CDR2 YSLEER. V lost 4 bases, J lost 1 base, and 13 bases lay in between. CDR3 sequence (DNA): TGCGCCAGCAGCCCCCCAAAGGCCTGGAACACTGAAGCTTTCTTT. Translating it yields CASSPPKAWNTEAFF.

In this sample, this clonotype turned up many times. The chain links TRBV7-3 to TRBJ2-7; 7 bases line up with TRBD2. CDR1 SGHTA and CDR2 FQGTGA come from the germline V gene. The CDR3 consists of 14 residues. V lost 7 bases and J lost 4; bases outside the gene matches: 10. Written as DNA, the CDR3 is TGTGCCAGCACCCCGTCAAGCGGGGAGTACGAGCAGTACTTC. Translated, it gives CASTPSSGEYEQYF.

In its sample, this clonotype was seen a few times. The rearrangement joins TRBV28 to TRBJ2-2, with D perhaps matching TRBD1 or TRBD2 (5 bases each). Germline V lookup: CDR1 MDHEN, CDR2 SYDVKM. Trimming pared 4 bases from V and 4 bases from J, leaving 13 bases between. This CDR3 spans 15 amino acids. CDR3 protein: CASSSGTLVTGELFF. The DNA for the CDR3 is TGTGCCAGCAGTTCTGGGACCTTGGTCACCGGGGAGCTGTTTTTT.

The chain employs TRBV24-1 and TRBJ2-5, with D tentatively TRBD1 (6 bases). Trimming pared 3 bases from V and 5 bases from J, leaving 15 bases between. In germline, CDR1 is KGHDR, CDR2 SFDVKD. CDR3 length: 15 amino acids. Here the CDR3 DNA reads TGTGCCACCAGTGATCCATCACAGGGAAGGGAGACCCAGTACTTC. It specifies CATSDPSQGRETQYF.

The J gene is TRBJ1-2, the V gene TRBV10-3, with 7 nucleotides matching TRBD1. The CDR3 contains 12 residues. The germline CDR1 and CDR2 sequences are ENHRY and SYGVKD. V trimming: 9 bases; J trimming: 1 base; junction bases outside the gene matches: 2. The CDR3 region has the DNA TGTGCCATGGGACAGTTTAACTATGGCTACACCTTC. Encoded protein: CAMGQFNYGYTF.

At least ten counts were recorded for this clonotype. CDR3 bases: TGTGCCAGCACCTGGACACCGAATTCACCCCTCCACTTT. Translated, it gives CASTWTPNSPLHF. V and J are TRBV6-1 and TRBJ1-6; maybe TRBD1 (5 bases). CDR3 length: 13 residues. V shed 7 bases and J shed 7 bases, with 11 bases lying between them. Germline V gives CDR1 MNHNS, CDR2 SASEGT.

The genes are TRBV7-2 and TRBJ1-2; 7 bases fit TRBD1. Germline values: CDR1 SGHTA, CDR2 FQGNSA. With 4 bases clipped from V and 6 bases from J, the junction kept 8 bases outside the gene matches. The CDR3 is 14 residues long. CDR3: CASSSGGRGHGYTF. The CDR3 bases are TGTGCCAGCAGCTCCGGAGGGAGGGGGCATGGCTACACCTTC.

This chain uses TRBV7-9 with TRBJ1-2, with D unresolved. CDR1 and CDR2 from the germline V gene are SEHNR and FQNEAQ (reference sequence). CDR3 length: 14 residues. Trimming left V 2 bases short and J 3 bases short, with 10 bases between. CDR3 in DNA: TGTGCCAGCAGCTTATCAGGACTGCACTATGGCTACACCTTC. It translates to CASSLSGLHYGYTF. The whole variable domain, filled in from reference TRBV7-9 and TRBJ1-2, reads DTGVSQNPRHKITKRGQNVTFRCDPISEHNRLYWYRQTLGQGPEFLTYFQNEAQLEKSRLLSDRFSAERPKGSFSTLEIQRTEQGDSAMYLCASSLSGLHYGYTFGSGTRLTVV.

Remarks on this clonotype: A junction boundary mismatches the germline segment, possibly from a read error. This chain uses TRBV7-9 with TRBJ2-7; no firm D call. This CDR3 region has 12 residues. Per germline, CDR1 SEHNR and CDR2 FQNEAQ (reference sequence). This CDR3 is CAGSLKLAVQYF. The CDR3 nucleotides read TGTGCCGGCAGCTTAAAGTTGGCGGTGCAGTACTTC. Using reference TRBV7-9 and TRBJ2-7 for the parts outside the CDR3, the full variable domain is DTGVSQNPRHKITKRGQNVTFRCDPISEHNRLYWYRQTLGQGPEFLTYFQNEAQLEKSRLLSDRFSAERPKGSFSTLEIQRTEQGDSAMYLCAGSLKLAVQYFGPGTRLTVT.

This clonotype showed up many times. The J gene is TRBJ2-7, the V gene TRBV6-2 or TRBV6-3; 11 bases are shared with TRBD2. The germline gives CDR1 MNHEY, CDR2 SVGEGT. V was clipped by 6 bases and J by 2 bases; unmatched bases: 3. This CDR3 spans 14 amino acids. The chain's CDR3 is CASRLAGAPYEQYF. DNA of the CDR3: TGTGCCAGCAGACTAGCGGGGGCCCCCTACGAGCAGTACTTC.

The chain has TRBV2 and TRBJ2-4; 13 bases are shared with TRBD2. Germline CDR1 SNHLY, CDR2 FYNNEI. The length of the CDR3 is 20 residues. Trimming cost V 4 bases and J 1 base; bases outside gene matches: 13. The CDR3 coding sequence is TGTGCCAGCAGTGTAGCCTCGGGACTAGCGGGGCAAGGGGCCAAAAACATTCAGTACTTC. This translates into CASSVASGLAGQGAKNIQYF.

The chain links TRBV20-1 to TRBJ2-3; no clear D. Germline CDR1 is DFQATT and CDR2 is SNEGSKA (reference sequence). V lost 3 bases and J 2 bases, leaving 15 bases between the germline ends. The CDR3 consists of 15 residues. Written as DNA, the CDR3 is TGCAGTGCTAGGGGGTCGAGACAAAACACAGATACGCAGTATTTT. Translated, it gives CSARGSRQNTDTQYF.

This clonotype was counted only a few times. CDR3 residues: CSARRGGRETQYF. CDR3 coding DNA: TGCAGTGCTCGTCGGGGGGGCAGGGAGACCCAGTACTTC. The chain employs TRBV20-1 and TRBJ2-5, with TRBD2 identical over 8 bases. Germline lookup yields CDR1 DFQATT and CDR2 SNEGSKA (reference sequence). This CDR3 region has 13 residues. The J segment lost 5 bases and the V segment lost 5 bases, leaving 7 bases of the junction unmatched.

The V call is TRBV29-1, the J call TRBJ2-1; TRBD1 matches at 7 bases. This CDR3 has 12 residues. Trimming at V came to 4 bases and at J to 10 bases, leaving 7 bases not matched to a gene. Germline assignment: CDR1 SQVTM and CDR2 ANQGSEA. In DNA, the CDR3 is TGCAGCGTTGGTGAAGGGGGCTACGAGCAGTTCTTC. This codes for CSVGEGGYEQFF.

This clonotype was seen a few times. The gene calls are TRBV2 and TRBJ1-2; D gene uncertain. Trimming left V 7 bases short and J 1 base short, with 7 bases between. This CDR3 has 12 residues. From germline, CDR1 is SNHLY and CDR2 FYNNEI. The CDR3 spells CASNRLNYGYTF. Written as DNA, the CDR3 is TGTGCCAGCAATAGACTTAACTATGGCTACACCTTC.

This clonotype appeared a few times. A much larger clone sits a single nucleotide away, making a read error possible. V usage is TRBV2 and J usage is TRBJ1-5, with D maybe TRBD1 (6 bases). There are 15 residues in the CDR3. The germline V gene has CDR1 SNHLY and CDR2 FYNNEI. CDR3 loop: CASTNPGASNQPQRF. CDR3 bases: TGTGCCAGCACCAACCCAGGGGCCAGTAATCAGCCCCAGCGTTTT.

This clonotype has a count of ten or more. The chain combines TRBV5-5 with TRBJ2-7; TRBD1 agrees at 9 bases. Trimming took 0 bases from V and 3 from J; bases not matched to a gene: 4. Germline V gene sequence: CDR1 SGHKS, CDR2 YYEKEE (reference sequence). The CDR3 loop spans 15 amino acids. CDR3 DNA sequence: TGTGCCAGCAGCTTGGGCGGGACAGGGAACTACGAGCAGTACTTC. Its protein is CASSLGGTGNYEQYF.